A selection of T cell receptor beta chains follows, all from one sample in a study of blood T cell repertoires in COVID-19. Generated by immunoSEQ multiplex PCR, the TCRdb table keeps only in-frame clones and is missing some. This table has approximately 230,000 clones, 85% to 90% appearing once. The material sequenced was peripheral blood. The receptors stem from an elderly man with acute or convalescent COVID-19. Both conserved end residues are trimmed from each CDR3. The listing skips clone size in some rows; elsewhere it reads once, few, many or a size class.

- | TRBJ2-2 | TRBV5-1 | ASSSQGQAGTGELF
few | TRBJ2-7 | TRBV7-9 | ASSLVQGVSYEQY
few | TRBJ2-1 | TRBV10-3 | ASESSGGHREQF
- | TRBJ2-7 | TRBV4-3 | ASSRGTGESSEQY
- | TRBJ1-2 | TRBV6-2/TRBV6-3 | ASSYQGYGYT
- | TRBJ2-7 | TRBV6-5 | ASSPGGTGLFEQY
- | TRBJ2-7 | TRBV3-1/TRBV3-2 | ASSPGQGKQY
- | TRBJ1-2 | TRBV5-1 | ASSLSIGRVYGYT
- | TRBJ1-2 | TRBV4-3 | ASSPTTDFYGYT
- | TRBJ2-2 | TRBV4-2 | ASSQGLIAGPGELF
- | TRBJ2-7 | TRBV2 | ASSEQAYEQY
- | TRBJ2-2 | TRBV3-1/TRBV3-2 | ASSRYGLTGELF
once | TRBJ2-7 | TRBV5-1 | ASSLPGQVSSYEQY
- | TRBJ2-2 | TRBV24-1 | ATSDPRDSPDRNTGELF
- | TRBJ1-4 | TRBV6-1 | ASSESRAQEKLF
- | TRBJ2-7 | TRBV4-2 | ASSQGDRVSYEQY
once | TRBJ2-3 | TRBV5-1 | ASSLLPGRTDTQY
- | TRBJ1-5 | TRBV7-9 | ASSLDRGNQPQH
- | TRBJ2-2 | TRBV7-2 | ASSPSGSNTGELF
few | TRBJ1-2 | TRBV5-1 | ASSLDRDYGYT
- | TRBJ1-1 | TRBV6-5 | ASSLTGNTEAF
once | TRBJ1-2 | TRBV5-4 | ASRFDRLNYGYT
- | TRBJ1-1 | TRBV5-1 | ASSRLRGPDTEAF
- | TRBJ2-5 | TRBV6-2/TRBV6-3 | ASSFDRGQETQY
few | TRBJ1-5 | TRBV28 | ASRPDSSRPQH
- | TRBJ2-1 | TRBV2 | ASMREGVNEQF
- | TRBJ2-5 | TRBV6-5 | ASSYSRLAETQY
- | TRBJ1-5 | TRBV5-1 | ASSLEGQGHQPQH
- | TRBJ1-1 | TRBV7-6 | ASSLSPQGGTEAF
- | TRBJ1-1 | TRBV19 | ASSGQGVTEAF
- | TRBJ1-1 | TRBV10-3 | AIRIQGGVTEAF
- | TRBJ1-2 | TRBV28 | ASIQGRGPYGYT
- | TRBJ1-1 | TRBV6-5 | ASSRTVTTNTEAF
- | TRBJ2-3 | TRBV7-9 | ASGVGKDTQY
- | TRBJ1-1 | TRBV16 | ASSLRTGNTEAF
- | TRBJ1-2 | TRBV25-1 | ASAQGAGYGYT
- | TRBJ1-5 | TRBV15 | ATNNRRGTNQPQH
- | TRBJ1-4 | TRBV7-8 | ASSSRDRGNEKLF
- | TRBJ1-2 | TRBV7-2 | ASSPETGTYGYT
- | TRBJ1-1 | TRBV6-2/TRBV6-3 | ASSYKNRLNTEAF
- | TRBJ1-5 | TRBV21-1 | ASSPRDGRKFSNQPQH
many | TRBJ2-1 | TRBV29-1 | SVPTSGGQSDEQF
- | TRBJ1-4 | TRBV5-1 | ASSLTGSTNEKLF
- | TRBJ2-7 | TRBV28 | ASSSTVYEQY
- | TRBJ1-5 | TRBV9 | ASNIQGLDQPQH
few | TRBJ1-6 | TRBV5-1 | ASRLPGGGSPLH
- | TRBJ2-3 | TRBV9 | ASSETTDTQY
- | TRBJ1-2 | TRBV7-9 | ASSSPGGFDYGYT
- | TRBJ2-5 | TRBV6-2/TRBV6-3 | ASSSILAGVQETQY
- | TRBJ2-7 | TRBV19 | ASSSYRGLVYEQY
- | TRBJ1-3 | TRBV28 | ASSLLQAGNTIY
once | TRBJ1-6 | TRBV5-1 | ASSLETGTPLH
- | TRBJ2-1 | TRBV7-9 | ASNKPGLAGGNEQF
- | TRBJ1-5 | TRBV6-5 | ASSSQGYQPQH
once | TRBJ1-2 | TRBV6-5 | ASSYRGRGYT
- | TRBJ2-1 | TRBV7-8 | ASSLSRGGRYNEQF
- | TRBJ1-5 | TRBV18 | ASSPERNQPQH
- | TRBJ1-2 | TRBV7-9 | ASSPIDRGDYGYT
- | TRBJ2-3 | TRBV28 | ASISVAGVTDTQY
- | TRBJ2-1 | TRBV11-2 | ASSYNRDRFYNEQF